This T cell receptor (beta chain) was captured by sequencing in a study of PD-1 blockade in classical Hodgkin lymphoma. Looking at the study overall: The study gave patients nivolumab 3 mg/kg intravenously every 2 weeks. Study observations and caveats: The diversity seen at baseline in complete responders resembled that of newly diagnosed patients. The study reported lower baseline TCR diversity in newly diagnosed patients than in healthy donors.

The CDR3 runs to 17 residues. CDR1 and CDR2 (germline): LGHNA, YSLEER. V was trimmed by 0 bases and J by 0 bases, leaving 13 bases between them. In the case of this clone: Its antigen is unidentified.

Profiled with immunoSEQ multiplex PCR; TCRdb holds only in-frame clones, not every one. Of roughly 30,000 clones in the sample, over 75% were seen once. As for time point: cycle 4 day 1 (C4D1), after five to seven weeks of nivolumab. Relapse after autologous stem cell transplantation occurred in every patient, and brentuximab vedotin exposure varied. Relapsed/refractory classical Hodgkin lymphoma patients had complete, partial or progressive responses. The clonotype originates from a human donor with classical Hodgkin lymphoma. The chain carries TRBV4-3 and TRBJ2-3, with D perhaps TRBD1 (6 bases). The sequencing here drew on peripheral blood mononuclear cells (PBMCs), taken before the fourth cycle of nivolumab. CDR3 nucleotides: TGCGCCAGCAGCCAAGATAGGGCAGGGGAGAGCACAGATACGCAGTATTTT. This translates into CASSQDRAGESTDTQYF.